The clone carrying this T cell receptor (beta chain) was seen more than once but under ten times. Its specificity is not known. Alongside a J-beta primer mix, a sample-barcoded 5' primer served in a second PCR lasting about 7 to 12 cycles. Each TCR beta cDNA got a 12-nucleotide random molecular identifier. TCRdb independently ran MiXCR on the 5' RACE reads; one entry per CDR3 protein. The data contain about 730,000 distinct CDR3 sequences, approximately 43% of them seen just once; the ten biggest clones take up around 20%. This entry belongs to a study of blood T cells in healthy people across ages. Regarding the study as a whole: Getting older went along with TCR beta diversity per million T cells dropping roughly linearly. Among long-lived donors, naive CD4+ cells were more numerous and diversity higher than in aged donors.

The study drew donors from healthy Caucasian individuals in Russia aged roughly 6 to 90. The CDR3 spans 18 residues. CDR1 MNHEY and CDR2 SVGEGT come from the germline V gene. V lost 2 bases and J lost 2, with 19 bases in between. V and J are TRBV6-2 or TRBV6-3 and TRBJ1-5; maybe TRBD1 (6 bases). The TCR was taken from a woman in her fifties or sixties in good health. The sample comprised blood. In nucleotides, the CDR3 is TGTGCCAGCAGTTACCTTCTACACCGACAGGAACGCAATCAGCCCCAGCATTTT. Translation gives CASSYLLHRQERNQPQHF.